The 3 T cell receptor beta chains below come from one sample, sequenced in a study of human T cells and chemical hapten exposure (TCRdb year 2021). The library was generated by RACE. TCRdb records NextSeq 500 as the sequencer. TCRdb took the public reads, trimmed them with fastp at Q25, ran MiXCR for clone calling and kept in-frame beta chains. Duplicate CDR3 protein sequences are folded into a single record with the most common DNA and genes. The sample table holds about 80,000 distinct CDR3 sequences, of which 12% to 15% were seen once. About 4.6% of the sample is in the top ten clones. The time point label corresponds to: pre-sensitization, week 0. Sample treatment or condition, as interpreted from the label and publication: therapeutic diphenylcyclopropenone sensitization with weekly scalp DPC. Sequenced material: whole blood, taken in connection with sensitization to the hapten diphenylcyclopropenone (DPC). These receptor sequences come from a woman in her 50s with alopecia areata. Some clones in this sample may be carry-over from other donors' samples.

V usage is TRBV9 and J usage is TRBJ2-7; D is unclear. CDR1 is SGDLS, CDR2 YYNGEE, per germline. The V end was cut by 0 bases, the J end by 4 bases, with 23 bases between. The CDR3 extends over 18 amino acids. CDR3 protein: CASSVVDPPRLPTYEQYF. The CDR3 nucleotides read TGTGCCAGCAGCGTAGTAGATCCTCCGAGGCTTCCCACGTACGAGCAGTACTTC.

This clonotype has a handful of counts. V usage is TRBV7-6 and J usage is TRBJ2-2; a possible D gene is TRBD1 (6 bases). The CDR3 loop spans 14 amino acids. Trimming removed 5 bases at V and 6 bases at J, with 13 bases between. The germline CDR1 and CDR2 sequences are SGHVS and FNYEAQ. The CDR3 region is CASSKTGFAGELFF. CDR3 bases: TGTGCCAGCAGCAAGACAGGCTTCGCCGGGGAGCTGTTTTTT.

As concerns this clonotype: A much more abundant neighbour one base away suggests this may be a read error. The gene calls are TRBV4-2 and TRBJ2-2, with D possibly being TRBD2 (5 bases). In germline, CDR1 is LGHNA, CDR2 YNFKEQ. The CDR3 totals 17 residues. The CDR3 bases are TGTGCCAGCAGCCAAGATTCTACCTATACCAACGCCGGGGAGCCGTTTTTT. Encoded protein: CASSQDSTYTNAGEPFF.